The present TCR beta chain was sequenced within a study of T cell responses to AZD1222 COVID-19 vaccine. Notes on the study in general: The repertoires were collected only after the peak T cell response. Following two doses of AZD1222, Spike-specific TCR breadth and depth rose. Reportedly, close to half of spike-specific TCRs are directed against unmutated variant regions.

Sequencing was performed with immunoSEQ multiplex PCR; in TCRdb, only in-frame clones are kept and a portion is missing. The sample shows some 100,000 clones, about nine tenths of them seen only once. Note on this clone: Its antigen is not identified.

Losses at the gene ends were 6 bases for V and 5 bases for J; bases not matched to a gene: 3. CDR1 and CDR2 (germline): MNHEY, SVGAGI. This CDR3 has 12 amino acids. This sequence originates from an adult in good health. This specimen consisted of peripheral blood, obtained on day 0 of AZD1222 vaccination. V gene TRBV6-5 combines with J gene TRBJ2-7; 8 nucleotides align to TRBD2. The CDR3, as DNA: TGTGCCAGCAGCCCGGGGGGGGACGAGCAGTACTTC. Translated: CASSPGGDEQYF.